Presented here are 5 T cell receptor beta chains from one specimen sequenced in a study of blood T cell repertoires in COVID-19. The assay was immunoSEQ multiplex PCR, and TCRdb's table has in-frame clones only and misses some. The table has over 150,000 clones, about 85% seen once. The sequencing sample was made of peripheral blood. All receptors come from a man aged 35 to 55 with acute or convalescent COVID-19.

The V and J genes are TRBV6-5 and TRBJ1-4; 10 bases match TRBD1. Germline lookup yields CDR1 MNHEY and CDR2 SVGAGI. Trimming cost V 0 bases and J 8 bases; bases outside gene matches: 6. CDR3 size: 16 residues. Here the CDR3 DNA reads TGTGCCAGCAGTTACTCACCCGGGACAGGGGACGAAAAACTGTTTTTT. Its translation: CASSYSPGTGDEKLFF.

The chain has TRBV7-3 and TRBJ2-1; 9 bases are shared with TRBD2. The germline CDR1 and CDR2 sequences are SGHTA and FQGTGA. There are 16 residues in the CDR3. V was pared by 5 bases and J by 5 bases, with 10 bases of the junction left unmatched. CDR3 sequence (DNA): TGTGCCAGCAGCCCCCAGGGTGTAGCGGGGGACAATGAGCAGTTCTTC. It specifies CASSPQGVAGDNEQFF. The variable domain in full, with the rest retrieved from reference TRBV7-3 and TRBJ2-1, is GAGVSQTPSNKVTEKGKYVELRCDPISGHTALYWYRQSLGQGPEFLIYFQGTGAADDSGLPNDRFFAVRPEGSVSTLKIQRTERGDSAVYLCASSPQGVAGDNEQFFGPGTRLTVL.

CDR3 loop: CASRVAGGNNEQFF. The CDR3 nucleotides are TGTGCCAGCAGGGTAGCGGGGGGTAACAATGAGCAGTTCTTC. The V call is TRBV7-2, the J call TRBJ2-1, with 10 bases lining up with TRBD2. The CDR3 loop spans 14 amino acids. Trimming removed 6 bases from V and 5 bases from J; junction bases left unmatched: 4. Germline V CDR1 and CDR2: SGHTA, FQGNSA.

The chain uses TRBV27 and TRBJ1-4; no clear D. The CDR3 is made up of 12 amino acids. V gave up 5 bases and J gave up 3 bases, with 4 bases separating them. Per the germline V gene, CDR1 is MNHEY and CDR2 is SMNVEV (reference sequence). CDR3 region: CASSLPNEKLFF. The CDR3 bases are TGTGCCAGCAGTCTTCCTAATGAAAAACTGTTTTTT.

V is TRBV7-8 and J is TRBJ2-5; D is perhaps TRBD2 (7 bases). The V and J ends lost 0 bases and 5 bases respectively, with 13 bases between them. Germline V gene lookup returns CDR1 SGHVS and CDR2 FQNEAQ. The CDR3 sequence is 15 residues long. In nucleotides, the CDR3 is TGTGCCAGCAGCTTAGCGGGGGGGCCCCGGGAGACCCAGTACTTC. Translating it yields CASSLAGGPRETQYF.